Each of the 8 T cell receptor beta chains below was sequenced from the same sample in a study of blood T cell repertoires in COVID-19. TCRdb's copy holds only in-frame clones and misses some; the assay was immunoSEQ multiplex PCR. The table has around 250,000 clones, less than 85% seen once. Sequenced sample: peripheral blood. The receptor set was obtained from a man aged 60-69 years who had recovered from COVID-19.

This chain joins TRBV11-3 and TRBJ2-7, with D possibly TRBD1 on 5 matching bases. This CDR3 is 13 amino acids long. Germline V lookup: CDR1 SGHNT, CDR2 YENEEA. The V and J ends lost 0 bases and 6 bases respectively, with 9 bases between them. CDR3 in DNA: TGTGCCAGCAGCTTAGAGGGGCTCGGCGAGCAGTACTTC. Translating gives CASSLEGLGEQYF. The entire variable domain, with the rest obtained from reference TRBV11-3 and TRBJ2-7, is as follows: EAGVVQSPRYKIIEKKQPVAFWCNPISGHNTLYWYLQNLGQGPELLIRYENEEAVDDSQLPKDRFSAERLKGVDSTLKIQPAELGDSAVYLCASSLEGLGEQYFGPGTRLTVT.

This rearrangement joins TRBV3-1 (or the pseudogene TRBV3-2) to TRBJ1-3; D is ambiguous. The V end was cut by 2 bases, the J end by 4 bases, with 3 bases between. The CDR3 has 12 residues. The V gene's germline CDR1 is LGHDT and CDR2 YNNKEL (reference sequence). This CDR3 is CASSQIGNTIYF. CDR3 DNA: TGTGCCAGCAGCCAAATAGGAAACACCATATATTTT.

The chain carries TRBV19 and TRBJ2-5, with 7 bases lining up with TRBD1. V shed 6 bases, J shed 1 base, and the junction held 11 bases outside the gene matches. This CDR3 has 16 amino acids. Germline V gives CDR1 LNHDA, CDR2 SQIVND (reference sequence). The CDR3, as DNA: TGTGCCAGTAGGAGCTCCGGGACAGCCCTCCAAGAGACCCAGTACTTC. Protein product: CASRSSGTALQETQYF.

The chain recombines TRBV6-5 with TRBJ2-6; D is ambiguous. CDR3 length: 15 amino acids. V lost 6 bases and J lost 3, with 12 bases in between. Germline V lookup: CDR1 MNHEY, CDR2 SVGAGI. The DNA of the CDR3 is TGTGCCAGCAGCGGTGGAGCAATTGGGGCCAACGTCCTGACTTTC. The encoded protein is CASSGGAIGANVLTF.

This rearrangement joins TRBV14 to TRBJ2-2; 9 nucleotides align to TRBD2. The germline V gene encodes CDR1 SGHDN and CDR2 FVKESK. V dropped 2 bases and J dropped 4; count of bases not matched to a gene: 11. This CDR3 has 18 amino acids. The chain's CDR3 is CASSQPWGGRATTGELFF. The CDR3 region has the DNA TGTGCCAGCAGCCAACCGTGGGGCGGGAGGGCCACCACCGGGGAGCTGTTTTTT.

This chain uses TRBV6-5 with TRBJ1-2; 7 nucleotides match TRBD1. The trim removed 6 bases at V and 5 bases at J, leaving 9 bases unmatched. The germline gives CDR1 MNHEY, CDR2 SVGAGI. The CDR3 loop spans 14 amino acids. In DNA form, the CDR3 reads TGTGCCAGCAGCCCCGACAGGGCTCCTTATGGCTACACCTTC. Translating it yields CASSPDRAPYGYTF.

The chain is built from TRBV5-6 and TRBJ2-7; 12 bases match TRBD2. The V gene end was trimmed by 3 bases and the J gene end by 3 bases; junction bases not matched to a gene: 7. There are 16 residues in the CDR3. Germline assignment: CDR1 SGHDT and CDR2 YYEEEE. The CDR3 loop is CASSWETSGSFYEQYF. Written as DNA, the CDR3 is TGTGCCAGCAGCTGGGAGACTAGCGGGAGTTTCTACGAGCAGTACTTC. The full variable domain, its missing parts supplied by reference TRBV5-6 and TRBJ2-7, is DAGVTQSPTHLIKTRGQQVTLRCSPKSGHDTVSWYQQALGQGPQFIFQYYEEEERQRGNFPDRFSGHQFPNYSSELNVNALLLGDSALYLCASSWETSGSFYEQYFGPGTRLTVT.

CDR3 region: CAISEGTSGSHEQYF. CDR3 nucleotides: TGTGCCATCAGTGAGGGGACTAGCGGGAGCCACGAGCAGTACTTC. The chain uses TRBV10-3 and TRBJ2-7; 14 bases align to TRBD2. The V gene's germline CDR1 is ENHRY and CDR2 SYGVKD. The CDR3 totals 15 residues. V shed 2 bases and J 5 bases; nucleotides not matched to a gene: 2.